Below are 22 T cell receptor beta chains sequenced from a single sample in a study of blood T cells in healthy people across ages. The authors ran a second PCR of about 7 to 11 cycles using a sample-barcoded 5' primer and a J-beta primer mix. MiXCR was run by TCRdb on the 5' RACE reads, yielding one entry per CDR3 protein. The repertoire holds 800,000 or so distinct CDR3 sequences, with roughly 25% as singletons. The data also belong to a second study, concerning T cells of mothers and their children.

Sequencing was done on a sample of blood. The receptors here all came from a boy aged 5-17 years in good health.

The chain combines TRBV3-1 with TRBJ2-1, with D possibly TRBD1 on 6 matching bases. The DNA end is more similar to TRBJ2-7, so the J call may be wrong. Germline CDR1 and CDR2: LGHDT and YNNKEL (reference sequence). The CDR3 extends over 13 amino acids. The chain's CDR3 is CASSQRRQDEQYF. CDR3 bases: TGTGCCAGCAGCCAACGTCGACAGGACGAGCAGTACTTC.

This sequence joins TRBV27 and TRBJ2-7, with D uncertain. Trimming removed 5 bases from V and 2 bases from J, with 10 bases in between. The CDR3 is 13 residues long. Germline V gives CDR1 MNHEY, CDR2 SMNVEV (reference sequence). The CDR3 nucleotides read TGTGCCAGCAGTCCCTCGGACGCCTACGAGCAGTACTTC. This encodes CASSPSDAYEQYF.

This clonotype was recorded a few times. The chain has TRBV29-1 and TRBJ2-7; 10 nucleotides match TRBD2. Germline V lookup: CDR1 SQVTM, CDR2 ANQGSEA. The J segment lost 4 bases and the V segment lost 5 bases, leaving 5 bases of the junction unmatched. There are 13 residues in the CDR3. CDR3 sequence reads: CSVQREGLYEQYF. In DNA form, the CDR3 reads TGCAGCGTTCAGCGGGAGGGCCTGTACGAGCAGTACTTC.

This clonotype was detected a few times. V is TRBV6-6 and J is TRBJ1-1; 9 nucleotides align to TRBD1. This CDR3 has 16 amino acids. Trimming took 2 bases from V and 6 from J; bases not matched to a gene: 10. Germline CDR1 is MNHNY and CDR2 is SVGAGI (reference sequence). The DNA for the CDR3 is TGTGCCAGCAGTTACGGTTGGGGACAGGGTCGCCCTGAAGCTTTCTTT. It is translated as CASSYGWGQGRPEAFF.

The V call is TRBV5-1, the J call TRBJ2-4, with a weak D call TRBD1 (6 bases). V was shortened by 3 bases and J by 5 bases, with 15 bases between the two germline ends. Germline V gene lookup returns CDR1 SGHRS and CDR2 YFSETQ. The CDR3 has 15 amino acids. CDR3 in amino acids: CASSSKQGFQNIQYF. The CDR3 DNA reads TGCGCCAGCAGCTCCAAACAGGGATTCCAAAACATTCAGTACTTC.

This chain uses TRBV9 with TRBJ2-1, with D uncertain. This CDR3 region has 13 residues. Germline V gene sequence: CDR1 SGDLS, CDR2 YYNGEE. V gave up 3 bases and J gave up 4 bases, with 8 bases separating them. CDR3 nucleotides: TGTGCCAGCAGCGGTCGGGTATACAATGAGCAGTTCTTC. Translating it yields CASSGRVYNEQFF. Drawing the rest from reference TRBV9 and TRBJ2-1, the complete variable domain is DSGVTQTPKHLITATGQRVTLRCSPRSGDLSVYWYQQSLDQGLQFLIQYYNGEERAKGNILERFSAQQFPDLHSELNLSSLELGDSALYFCASSGRVYNEQFFGPGTRLTVL.

The CDR3 DNA follows: TGTGCCAGCAGCCCCGCTGGCGGGGTGGGGAGTGAGGACGAGCAGTACTTC. Translated, it gives CASSPAGGVGSEDEQYF. The chain uses TRBV7-2 and TRBJ2-5; maybe TRBD2 (6 bases). The J call may not be correct, given that the DNA end is closer to TRBJ2-7. The CDR3 covers 17 residues. Germline assignment: CDR1 SGHTA and CDR2 FQGNSA.

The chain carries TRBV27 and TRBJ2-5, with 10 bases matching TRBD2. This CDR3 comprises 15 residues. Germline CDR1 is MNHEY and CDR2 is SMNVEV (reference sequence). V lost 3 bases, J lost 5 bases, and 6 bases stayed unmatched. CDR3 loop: CASSFRAGGPETQYF. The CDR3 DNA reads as TGTGCCAGCAGTTTTCGAGCGGGAGGGCCGGAGACCCAGTACTTC.

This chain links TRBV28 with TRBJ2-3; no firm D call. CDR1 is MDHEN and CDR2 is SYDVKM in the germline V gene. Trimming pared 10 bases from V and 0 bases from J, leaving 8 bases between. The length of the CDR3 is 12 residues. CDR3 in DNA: TGTGCCACCGAGGACAGCACAGATACGCAGTATTTT. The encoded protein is CATEDSTDTQYF.

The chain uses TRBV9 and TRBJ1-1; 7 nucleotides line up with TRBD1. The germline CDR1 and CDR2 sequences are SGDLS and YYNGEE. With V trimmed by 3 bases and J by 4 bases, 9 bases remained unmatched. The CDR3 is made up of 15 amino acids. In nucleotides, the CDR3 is TGTGCCAGCAGCGAAAGGACAGGCCGGGGCACTGAAGCTTTCTTT. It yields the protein CASSERTGRGTEAFF.

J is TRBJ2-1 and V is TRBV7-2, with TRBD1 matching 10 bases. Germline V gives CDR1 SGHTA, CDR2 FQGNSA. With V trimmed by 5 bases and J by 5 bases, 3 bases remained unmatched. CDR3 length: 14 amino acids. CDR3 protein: CASSRDRGNNEQFF. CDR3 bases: TGTGCCAGCAGCCGGGACAGGGGAAACAATGAGCAGTTCTTC.

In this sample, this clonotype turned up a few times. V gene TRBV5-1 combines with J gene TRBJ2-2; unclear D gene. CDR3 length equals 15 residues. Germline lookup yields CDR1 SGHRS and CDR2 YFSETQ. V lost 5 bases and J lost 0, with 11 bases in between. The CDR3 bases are TGCGCCAGCAGGTGGGGTGGAACGAACACCGGGGAGCTGTTTTTT. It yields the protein CASRWGGTNTGELFF.

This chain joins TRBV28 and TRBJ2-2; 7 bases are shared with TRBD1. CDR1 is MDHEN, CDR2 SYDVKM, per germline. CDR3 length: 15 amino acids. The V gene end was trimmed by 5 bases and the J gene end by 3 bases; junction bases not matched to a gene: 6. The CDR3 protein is CASSTPGGDTGELFF. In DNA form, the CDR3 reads TGTGCCAGCAGTACTCCAGGGGGAGACACCGGGGAGCTGTTTTTT.

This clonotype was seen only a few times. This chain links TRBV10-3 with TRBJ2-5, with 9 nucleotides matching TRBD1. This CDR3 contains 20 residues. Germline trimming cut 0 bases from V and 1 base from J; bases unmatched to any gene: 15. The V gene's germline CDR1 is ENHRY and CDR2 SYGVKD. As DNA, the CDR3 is TGTGCCATCAGTGAGTCTGTGGGACAGGGTCCGGACTCCCTCCAAGAGACCCAGTACTTC. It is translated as CAISESVGQGPDSLQETQYF.

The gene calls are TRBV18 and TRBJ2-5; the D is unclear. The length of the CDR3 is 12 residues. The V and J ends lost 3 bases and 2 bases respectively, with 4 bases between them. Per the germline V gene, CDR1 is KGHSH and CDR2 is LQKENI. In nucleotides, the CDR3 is TGTGCCAGCTCACCCGATCAAGAGACCCAGTACTTC. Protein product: CASSPDQETQYF.

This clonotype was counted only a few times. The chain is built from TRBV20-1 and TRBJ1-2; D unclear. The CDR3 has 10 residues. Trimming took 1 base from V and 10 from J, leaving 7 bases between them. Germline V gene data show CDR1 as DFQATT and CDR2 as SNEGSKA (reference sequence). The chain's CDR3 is CSARVPSYTF. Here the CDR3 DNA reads TGCAGTGCTAGAGTCCCCTCCTACACCTTC.

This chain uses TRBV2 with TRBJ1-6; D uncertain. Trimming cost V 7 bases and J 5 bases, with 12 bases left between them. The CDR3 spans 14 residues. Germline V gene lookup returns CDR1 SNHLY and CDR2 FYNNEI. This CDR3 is CASNQQSDNSPLHF. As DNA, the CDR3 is TGTGCCAGCAATCAACAGAGCGATAATTCACCCCTCCACTTT.

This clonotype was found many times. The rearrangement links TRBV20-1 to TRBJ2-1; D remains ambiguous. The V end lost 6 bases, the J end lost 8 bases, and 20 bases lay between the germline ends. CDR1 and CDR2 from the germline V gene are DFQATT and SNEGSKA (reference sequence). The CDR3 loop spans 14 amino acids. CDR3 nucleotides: TGCAGTGCACCCCAAGTATCATCTGGAGATGAGCAGTTCTTC. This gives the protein CSAPQVSSGDEQFF.

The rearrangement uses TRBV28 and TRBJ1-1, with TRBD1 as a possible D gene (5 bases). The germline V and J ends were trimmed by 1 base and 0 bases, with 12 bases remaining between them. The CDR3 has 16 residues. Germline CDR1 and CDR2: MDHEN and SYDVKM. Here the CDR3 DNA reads TGTGCCAGCAGTTTATCCCAGGGTCTAATGAACACTGAAGCTTTCTTT. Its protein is CASSLSQGLMNTEAFF.

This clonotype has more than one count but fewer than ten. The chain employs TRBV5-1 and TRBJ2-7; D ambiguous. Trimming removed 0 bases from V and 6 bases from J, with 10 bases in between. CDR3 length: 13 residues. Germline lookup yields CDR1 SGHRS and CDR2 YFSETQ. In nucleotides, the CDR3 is TGCGCCAGCAGCTTGGACGGATCCACCGAGCAGTACTTC. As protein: CASSLDGSTEQYF.

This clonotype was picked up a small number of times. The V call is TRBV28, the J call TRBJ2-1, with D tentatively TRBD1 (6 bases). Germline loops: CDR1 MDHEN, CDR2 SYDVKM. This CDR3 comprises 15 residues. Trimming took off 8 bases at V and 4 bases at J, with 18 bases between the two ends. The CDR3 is CASPTPGHLYNEQFF. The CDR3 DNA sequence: TGTGCCAGCCCTACACCGGGACACCTATACAATGAGCAGTTCTTC.

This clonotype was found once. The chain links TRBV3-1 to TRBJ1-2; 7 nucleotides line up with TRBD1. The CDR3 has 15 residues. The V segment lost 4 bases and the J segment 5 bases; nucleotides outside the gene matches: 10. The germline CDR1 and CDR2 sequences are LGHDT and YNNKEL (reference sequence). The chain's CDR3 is CASSLLLTGEYGYTF. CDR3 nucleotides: TGTGCCAGCAGCCTCCTCCTTACAGGGGAATATGGCTACACCTTC.